Shown below are 24 T cell receptor beta chains from a single sample sequenced in a study of T cell repertoires in cytomegalovirus infection. TCRdb called the reads again in MiXCR, with one record for every CDR3 protein. Of under 350,000 distinct CDR3 sequences in the sample, about a tenth were seen once. Sequences were obtained from PBMCs. These receptors were collected from a human donor in good health (CMV status not recorded). Some clones in this sample may be carry-over from other donors' samples.

The sample holds many counts of this clonotype. The chain joins TRBV7-9 to TRBJ1-1, with D maybe TRBD1 (5 bases). The CDR3 sequence is 14 residues long. V lost 3 bases to trimming and J lost 1 base, with 9 bases between them. The germline CDR1 and CDR2 sequences are SEHNR and FQNEAQ (reference sequence). In DNA form, the CDR3 reads TGTGCCAGCAGCTTGGCCAGGGAGAACACTGAAGCTTTCTTT. Protein: CASSLARENTEAFF.

This clonotype came up many times. Mismatch with germline at one junction end may stem from a read error. V gene TRBV7-2 combines with J gene TRBJ2-1; 9 nucleotides line up with TRBD2. The CDR3 runs 15 residues. In germline, CDR1 is SGHTA, CDR2 FQGNSA. The chain's CDR3 is CASSLAGNSYNEQFF. Here the CDR3 DNA reads TGTGCCAGCAGCCTAGCGGGGAACTCCTACAATGAGCAGTTCTTC.

In its sample, this clonotype was seen many times. The V gene is TRBV6-1, the J gene TRBJ2-1, with D possibly TRBD2 on 7 matching bases. This CDR3 has 16 residues. Germline lookup yields CDR1 MNHNS and CDR2 SASEGT. The V gene lost 0 bases and the J gene lost 12 bases, with 21 bases spanning the gap. CDR3 in amino acids: CASSEAGGTTPRWQFF. The CDR3 DNA sequence: TGTGCCAGCAGTGAAGCGGGGGGGACAACCCCTCGGTGGCAGTTCTTC.

This clonotype has ten or more counts. This chain joins TRBV7-3 and TRBJ2-1, with 10 bases that match TRBD1. Germline assignment: CDR1 SGHTA and CDR2 FQGTGA. The length of the CDR3 is 15 residues. Trimming at V came to 5 bases and at J to 4 bases, leaving 5 bases not matched to a gene. CDR3 in amino acids: CASSPLGQGYNEQFF. In DNA, the CDR3 is TGTGCCAGCAGCCCCTTGGGACAGGGGTACAATGAGCAGTTCTTC.

The V and J genes are TRBV7-2 and TRBJ2-1; possibly TRBD2 for D (6 bases). The CDR3 contains 14 residues. Trimming left V 2 bases short and J 6 bases short, with 11 bases between. CDR1 and CDR2 (germline): SGHTA, FQGNSA. The CDR3 loop reads CASSLRAGSNEQFF. CDR3 nucleotides: TGTGCCAGCAGCTTAAGGGCGGGGTCCAATGAGCAGTTCTTC. The entire variable domain, with the rest obtained from reference TRBV7-2 and TRBJ2-1, is as follows: GAGVSQSPSNKVTEKGKDVELRCDPISGHTALYWYRQSLGQGLEFLIYFQGNSAPDKSGLPSDRFSAERTGGSVSTLTIQRTQQEDSAVYLCASSLRAGSNEQFFGPGTRLTVL.

This clonotype appeared many times. V is TRBV7-9 and J is TRBJ2-7; possibly TRBD1 for D (6 bases). This CDR3 region has 12 residues. CDR1 is SEHNR and CDR2 is FQNEAQ in the germline V gene (reference sequence). With 5 bases removed from V and 5 bases from J, the gap between germline ends came to 10 bases. The CDR3 nucleotides are TGTGCCAGCAGCGCTAGGGGGAACGAGCAGTACTTC. Translated, it gives CASSARGNEQYF.

In this sample, this clonotype turned up many times. The J gene is TRBJ1-4, the V gene TRBV12-3 or TRBV12-4; D is unclear. This CDR3 is 15 amino acids long. V was trimmed by 5 bases and J by 7 bases, leaving 17 bases between them. The CDR3 nucleotides read TGTGCCAGCAGTCTCCGTGGGCGCGGGGTTGAAAAACTGTTTTTT. Protein product: CASSLRGRGVEKLFF.

This clonotype was observed many times. The V and J genes are TRBV6-1 and TRBJ1-2, with TRBD1 matching 7 bases. Per germline, CDR1 MNHNS and CDR2 SASEGT. Trimming removed 5 bases from V and 4 bases from J; junction bases left unmatched: 7. This CDR3 spans 14 amino acids. The DNA of the CDR3 is TGTGCCAGCAGTCAGCAGGGGGACGCCTATGGCTACACCTTC. Its translation: CASSQQGDAYGYTF.

This clonotype was detected many times. This chain joins TRBV7-9 and TRBJ1-2; 7 nucleotides line up with TRBD1. The CDR3 contains 15 residues. The trim removed 5 bases at V and 6 bases at J, leaving 12 bases unmatched. CDR1 and CDR2 from the germline V gene are SEHNR and FQNEAQ (reference sequence). The CDR3 DNA is TGTGCCAGCAGCCTAACTTCCGGGACAGAGAATGGCTACACCTTC. It yields the protein CASSLTSGTENGYTF.

This clonotype was recorded at least ten times. The chain is built from TRBV7-9 and TRBJ1-6; D not certain. CDR3 length equals 18 residues. V was pared by 4 bases and J by 8 bases, with 24 bases between. Germline-derived CDR1 and CDR2 are SEHNR and FQNEAQ (reference sequence). This CDR3 is CASSSRSGPLRADSPLHF. Written as DNA, the CDR3 is TGTGCCAGCAGCTCTCGGTCTGGGCCATTGAGGGCCGATTCACCCCTCCACTTT.

This clonotype was seen many times. In DNA form, the CDR3 reads TGTGCCAGCCAGGACAGGGTTGGATGGAGCAATCAGCCCCAGCATTTT. It yields the protein CASQDRVGWSNQPQHF. This chain connects TRBV6-2 or TRBV6-3 to TRBJ1-5, with 8 bases lining up with TRBD1. Germline V gene sequence: CDR1 MNHEY, CDR2 SVGEGT. V lost 8 bases and J lost 1; bases outside the gene matches: 10. This CDR3 has 16 amino acids.

The genes are TRBV7-2 and TRBJ1-2; D is unclear. Germline CDR1 reads SGHTA; CDR2 reads FQGNSA. V gave up 4 bases and J gave up 4 bases, with 10 bases separating them. CDR3 size: 13 residues. CDR3 amino acids: CASSSDDFYGYTF. Here the CDR3 DNA reads TGTGCCAGCAGCTCGGACGACTTCTATGGCTACACCTTC.

This clonotype appeared many times. The chain links TRBV7-6 to TRBJ2-3; TRBD1 matches at 8 bases. J was trimmed by 4 bases and V by 2 bases; bases with no gene match: 8. CDR3 length equals 16 residues. CDR1 and CDR2 (germline): SGHVS, FNYEAQ. The CDR3 region is CASSLNGQGGPDTQYF. The CDR3 coding sequence is TGTGCCAGCAGCTTAAACGGACAGGGAGGTCCAGATACGCAGTATTTT.

The genes are TRBV20-1 and TRBJ1-1, with no clear D. Germline V gives CDR1 DFQATT, CDR2 SNEGSKA (reference sequence). The CDR3 consists of 10 residues. CDR3 in amino acids: CRLGDTEAFF. For the CDR3, the DNA is TGCAGGCTTGGGGACACTGAAGCTTTCTTT.

Only a few counts were recorded for this clonotype. The genes are TRBV6-2 or TRBV6-3 and TRBJ2-7; weak D call: TRBD2 (5 bases). V lost 4 bases to trimming and J lost 12 bases, with 13 bases between them. The CDR3 length is 11 residues. Germline lookup yields CDR1 MNHEY and CDR2 SVGEGT. The CDR3 protein is CASSSSGIPYV. The CDR3 coding sequence is TGTGCCAGCAGTTCCTCCGGGATTCCGTACGTC.

This clonotype was picked up many times. The chain recombines TRBV2 with TRBJ2-3; 10 bases are shared with TRBD2. The CDR3 is 18 amino acids. Trimming at V came to 6 bases and at J to 4 bases, leaving 16 bases not matched to a gene. Germline V gene sequence: CDR1 SNHLY, CDR2 FYNNEI. The CDR3 spells CASRRTSGVPLNADTQYF. DNA of the CDR3: TGTGCCAGCAGGCGAACTAGCGGGGTGCCCCTAAACGCAGATACGCAGTATTTT.

This clonotype was counted many times. The rearrangement links TRBV20-1 to TRBJ1-6; D is ambiguous. CDR3 size: 17 residues. V shed 0 bases and J shed 0 bases, with 12 bases lying between them. Germline lookup yields CDR1 DFQATT and CDR2 SNEGSKA (reference sequence). The CDR3 nucleotides read TGCAGTGCTAGAGATCAACAGACGAGCTCCTATAATTCACCCCTCCACTTT. This gives the protein CSARDQQTSSYNSPLHF.

This clonotype has ten or more counts. The chain links TRBV7-6 to TRBJ2-7; 8 bases are a match to TRBD1. Germline CDR1 SGHVS, CDR2 FNYEAQ. With 5 bases clipped from V and 4 bases from J, the junction kept 10 bases outside the gene matches. There are 15 residues in the CDR3. The CDR3 here is CASSLGQGITYEQYF. As DNA, the CDR3 is TGTGCCAGCAGCCTCGGACAGGGAATCACGTACGAGCAGTACTTC.

This clonotype was seen only a few times. The CDR3 DNA sequence: TGTGCCAGCAGCTCCGGGCTCGGTTGGAATGAGCAGTTCTTC. Amino acid sequence: CASSSGLGWNEQFF. The V call is TRBV11-1, the J call TRBJ2-1; D remains ambiguous. Per the germline V gene, CDR1 is SGHAT and CDR2 is FQDESV (reference sequence). This CDR3 is 14 amino acids long. The germline V and J ends were trimmed by 4 bases and 7 bases, with 14 bases remaining between them.

Many counts were recorded for this clonotype. This sequence joins TRBV14 and TRBJ2-1; D tentatively reads TRBD1 or TRBD2 (7 bases each). Germline V lookup: CDR1 SGHDN, CDR2 FVKESK. The CDR3 extends over 15 amino acids. Trimming shortened V by 3 bases and J by 3 bases, and 12 bases separated the two germline ends. CDR3 in amino acids: CASSQGGTVYNEQFF. CDR3 nucleotide sequence: TGTGCCAGCAGCCAGGGGGGGACAGTCTACAATGAGCAGTTCTTC.

This clonotype was detected a few times. The rearrangement joins TRBV6-2 or TRBV6-3 to TRBJ1-1; 7 positions agree with TRBD1. V shed 6 bases and J 1 base; nucleotides not matched to a gene: 5. From germline, CDR1 is MNHEY and CDR2 SVGEGT. This CDR3 is built from 14 residues. CDR3 sequence reads: CASRPRTGNTEAFF. Here the CDR3 DNA reads TGTGCCAGCAGGCCCCGGACAGGGAACACTGAAGCTTTCTTT.

This clonotype has more than one count but fewer than ten. In DNA, the CDR3 is TGTGCCAGCAGTGTCGTGGCTTCCTACGAGCAGTACTTC. The encoded protein is CASSVVASYEQYF. This chain joins TRBV2 and TRBJ2-7, with D uncertain. Looked up from germline, CDR1 is SNHLY and CDR2 is FYNNEI. This CDR3 has 13 residues. The V gene lost 4 bases and the J gene lost 1 base, with 8 bases spanning the gap.

This clonotype came up many times. The chain joins TRBV29-1 to TRBJ2-7, with D possibly being TRBD1 or TRBD2 (5 bases each). The CDR3 totals 14 residues. Trimming shortened V by 5 bases and J by 0 bases, and 14 bases separated the two germline ends. Germline V lookup: CDR1 SQVTM, CDR2 ANQGSEA. CDR3 sequence: CSVWGGGSSYEQYF. The CDR3 region has the DNA TGCAGCGTTTGGGGCGGTGGGAGCTCCTACGAGCAGTACTTC.

This clonotype was detected a few times. The chain links TRBV29-1 to TRBJ1-5; the D is unclear. V lost 3 bases, J lost 2 bases, and 20 bases lay in between. CDR1 and CDR2 from the germline V gene are SQVTM and ANQGSEA. The CDR3 covers 17 residues. DNA of the CDR3: TGCAGCGTTGATGACCCGTCGGCGGGTCACGGCAATCAGCCCCAGCATTTT. It yields the protein CSVDDPSAGHGNQPQHF.